Listed below are T cell receptor beta chains from one sample, sequenced in a study of shared clonotypes between healthy human individuals. The data were produced by immunoSEQ multiplex PCR, yet TCRdb's version contains in-frame clones alone and is incomplete. There are about 470,000 clones in the sample; 70% to 80% occur only once, and roughly 13% lies in the top ten. Sequencing used PBMCs. All receptors come from a woman aged 40 to 50 in good health. Some clones in this sample may be carry-over from other donors' samples. Both conserved end residues are part of each CDR3. Each record gives: J gene, D gene, V gene, clone size, CDR3 length, CDR3 protein, CDR3 DNA. D genes are given only for firm matches. For some rows the clone size is stated as once, few or many, or as a class when expanded; others skip it.

TRBJ1-5,NA,TRBV19,NA,15,CASSITERQNQPQHF,TGTGCCAGTAGTATAACGGAAAGACAAAATCAGCCCCAGCATTTT
TRBJ2-3,TRBD2,TRBV5-1,NA,17,CASSSGTSGTGTDTQYF,TGCGCCAGCAGCTCCGGGACTAGCGGGACTGGCACAGATACGCAGTATTTT
TRBJ1-1,NA,TRBV5-6,NA,17,CASSLQVVLGQNTEAFF,TGTGCCAGCAGCTTACAGGTGGTATTAGGACAGAACACTGAAGCTTTCTTT
TRBJ1-1,NA,TRBV6-1,NA,14,CASRLQGGHTEAFF,TGTGCCAGCAGGTTACAGGGAGGTCACACTGAAGCTTTCTTT
TRBJ2-3,NA,TRBV6-1,NA,12,CAIKGDTDTQYF,TGTGCCATCAAGGGGGACACAGATACGCAGTATTTT
TRBJ2-7,NA,TRBV4-1,few,14,CASSQEVQERAQYF,TGCGCCAGCAGCCAAGAAGTCCAGGAAAGGGCGCAGTACTTC
TRBJ1-4,NA,TRBV6-5,NA,15,CASSPSGETNEKLFF,TGTGCCAGCAGCCCTTCCGGGGAAACTAATGAAAAACTGTTTTTT
TRBJ2-3,NA,TRBV19,NA,15,CASSRVRSFTDTQYF,TGTGCCAGTAGTCGGGTTAGAAGCTTCACAGATACGCAGTATTTT
TRBJ2-1,TRBD2,TRBV4-2,NA,17,CASSQGTSGSQGNEQFF,TGTGCCAGCAGCCAAGGGACTAGCGGGAGTCAAGGCAATGAGCAGTTCTTC
TRBJ2-1,NA,TRBV5-1,NA,14,CASSFEDADNEQFF,TGCGCCAGCAGCTTCGAGGACGCAGACAATGAGCAGTTCTTC
TRBJ2-2,TRBD1,TRBV28,NA,14,CASSPQGASGELFF,TGTGCCAGCAGCCCACAGGGGGCGTCCGGGGAGCTGTTTTTT
TRBJ1-1,NA,TRBV28,NA,13,CASSLDRLTEAFF,TGTGCCAGCAGTTTGGATCGGCTGACTGAAGCTTTCTTT
TRBJ1-5,TRBD1,TRBV27,once,16,CASSLTFGTGGQPQHF,TGTGCCAGCAGTCTAACCTTTGGGACAGGAGGTCAGCCCCAGCATTTT
TRBJ2-2,NA,TRBV9,NA,15,CASRRQEMNTGELFF,TGTGCCAGCAGACGACAGGAGATGAACACCGGGGAGCTGTTTTTT
TRBJ2-2,NA,TRBV2,many,16,CASSHGAGTNTGELFF,TGTGCCAGCAGCCACGGGGCGGGAACGAACACCGGGGAGCTGTTTTTT
TRBJ1-1,NA,TRBV7-9,NA,12,CASRRGETEAFF,TGTGCCAGCAGGAGGGGGGAGACTGAAGCTTTCTTT
TRBJ2-5,NA,TRBV7-9,NA,16,CASSSSDTGLEETQYF,TGTGCCAGCAGCTCGTCGGATACAGGTCTTGAGGAGACCCAGTACTTC
TRBJ2-1,NA,TRBV7-2,NA,13,CASSLARLDEQFF,TGTGCCAGCAGCTTAGCTAGACTAGATGAGCAGTTCTTC
TRBJ2-2,NA,TRBV2,few,13,CASSGQTTGELFF,TGTGCCAGCAGTGGACAGACCACCGGGGAGCTGTTTTTT
TRBJ2-7,TRBD2,TRBV27,NA,14,CATLRTSGSYEQYF,TGTGCCACCCTCAGGACTAGCGGGAGTTATGAGCAGTACTTC
TRBJ1-1,NA,TRBV7-9,NA,14,CASSPPAHGAEAFF,TGTGCCAGCAGCCCGCCGGCTCATGGGGCTGAAGCTTTCTTT
TRBJ2-3,NA,TRBV18,NA,15,CASSPSMGAPDTQYF,TGTGCCAGCTCACCTTCCATGGGGGCCCCAGATACGCAGTATTTT
TRBJ1-2,NA,TRBV9,NA,15,CASSVGGWGADGYTF,TGTGCCAGCAGCGTAGGAGGCTGGGGGGCTGATGGCTACACCTTC
TRBJ2-1,TRBD2,TRBV5-3,NA,17,CASSLRTSGRAYNEQFF,TGTGCCAGTAGTCTCAGGACTAGCGGGAGGGCCTACAATGAGCAGTTCTTC
TRBJ2-1,NA,TRBV20-1,NA,11,CSAETGFEQFF,TGCAGTGCCGAAACAGGGTTTGAGCAGTTCTTC
TRBJ2-3,NA,TRBV30,NA,14,CAWRPGLGRDTQYF,TGTGCCTGGAGACCCGGGCTTGGGCGAGATACGCAGTATTTT
TRBJ1-1,NA,TRBV18,NA,15,CASSPREIAATEAFF,TGTGCCAGCTCACCAAGGGAGATCGCCGCTACTGAAGCTTTCTTT
TRBJ2-2,NA,TRBV29-1,NA,12,CSVDGYTGELFF,TGCAGCGTCGACGGATACACCGGGGAGCTGTTTTTT
TRBJ2-3,NA,TRBV19,NA,12,CASSVGLDTQYF,TGTGCCAGTAGTGTTGGACTCGATACGCAGTATTTT
TRBJ1-2,NA,TRBV7-2,many,14,CASSLHRSNYGYTF,TGTGCCAGCAGCTTACACAGATCTAACTATGGCTACACCTTC
TRBJ2-6,NA,TRBV7-9,NA,16,CASSLYFDSGANVLTF,TGTGCCAGCAGCTTGTATTTTGACTCTGGGGCCAACGTCCTGACTTTC
TRBJ2-3,NA,TRBV19,NA,12,CASRTRADTQYF,TGTGCCAGTCGAACAAGGGCTGATACGCAGTATTTT
TRBJ2-1,TRBD2,TRBV30,NA,13,CAWSAAGEYEQFF,TGTGCCTGGAGTGCAGCGGGAGAGTATGAGCAGTTCTTC
TRBJ2-3,TRBD2,TRBV29-1,NA,17,CSVEDRGLAGGRDTQYF,TGCAGCGTTGAAGATCGTGGACTAGCGGGAGGCAGGGATACGCAGTATTTT
TRBJ2-7,NA,TRBV2,NA,14,CASRTWGGWYEQYF,TGTGCCAGCAGGACCTGGGGGGGCTGGTACGAGCAGTACTTC
TRBJ1-2,NA,TRBV29-1,NA,12,CSVEGQPYGYTF,TGCAGCGTTGAAGGACAGCCCTATGGCTACACCTTC
TRBJ1-5,NA,TRBV2,many,14,CASRDSYSNQPQHF,TGTGCCAGCAGGGACAGCTATAGCAATCAGCCCCAGCATTTT
TRBJ1-5,NA,TRBV28,NA,17,CASSFLFSRGYNQPQHF,TGTGCCAGCAGTTTTCTCTTTAGCAGGGGTTACAATCAGCCCCAGCATTTT
TRBJ2-3,NA,TRBV9,once,14,CASSVVHGTDTQYF,TGTGCCAGCAGCGTAGTGCATGGCACAGATACGCAGTATTTT
TRBJ2-2,NA,TRBV29-1,once,13,CSVVGGDTGELFF,TGCAGCGTTGTTGGTGGTGACACCGGGGAGCTGTTTTTT
TRBJ2-7,NA,TRBV18,NA,13,CASSPRGLDEQYF,TGTGCCAGCTCACCACGCGGTCTGGACGAGCAGTACTTC
TRBJ1-2,NA,TRBV5-4,once,15,CASSSEGGGRGGYTF,TGTGCCAGCAGCTCAGAGGGTGGAGGCCGGGGTGGCTACACCTTC
TRBJ2-2,TRBD1,TRBV7-2,once,16,CASMLDRAGRAGELFF,TGTGCCAGCATGCTAGACAGGGCGGGTCGTGCCGGGGAGCTGTTTTTT
TRBJ1-2,NA,TRBV6-1,NA,15,CASSEAGNLLPGYTF,TGTGCCAGCAGTGAAGCGGGCAACCTCCTCCCTGGCTACACCTTC
TRBJ2-2,TRBD1,TRBV28,NA,17,CASSLPGTGGEAGELFF,TGTGCCAGCAGTCTACCCGGGACAGGGGGCGAAGCCGGGGAGCTGTTTTTT
TRBJ2-2,NA,TRBV29-1,NA,12,CSARAGDGELFF,TGCAGCGCCCGAGCAGGGGACGGGGAGCTGTTTTTT
TRBJ2-7,TRBD2,TRBV7-2,NA,15,CASSFKGSGIYEQYF,TGTGCCAGCAGCTTCAAAGGTAGCGGGATCTACGAGCAGTACTTC
TRBJ2-2,TRBD1,TRBV27,few,14,CASSWRQGVGELFF,TGTGCCAGCAGTTGGCGGCAGGGGGTCGGGGAGCTGTTTTTT
TRBJ2-2,NA,TRBV5-4,NA,14,CASSGDMDGGELFF,TGTGCCAGCAGCGGCGACATGGATGGCGGGGAGCTGTTTTTT
TRBJ2-1,NA,TRBV11-3,NA,17,CASSLGGGGQPYNEQFF,TGTGCCAGCAGCTTAGGAGGAGGTGGACAGCCATACAATGAGCAGTTCTTC
TRBJ2-7,NA,TRBV7-2,NA,14,CASSLASGIYEQYF,TGTGCCAGCAGCTTAGCATCGGGGATCTACGAGCAGTACTTC
TRBJ1-5,TRBD1,TRBV18,few,13,CASSWTGDQPQHF,TGTGCCAGCTCATGGACAGGGGATCAGCCCCAGCATTTT
TRBJ2-3,NA,TRBV6-6,NA,15,CASSSPRGGRNTQYF,TGTGCCAGCAGTTCCCCCCGCGGGGGCAGAAATACGCAGTATTTT
TRBJ1-5,TRBD1,TRBV28,NA,13,CASSQDRGMPQHF,TGTGCCAGCAGTCAGGACAGGGGGATGCCCCAGCATTTT
TRBJ2-7,NA,TRBV6-6,NA,15,CASTHEGAGGYEQYF,TGTGCCAGCACCCATGAGGGGGCGGGAGGCTACGAGCAGTACTTC
TRBJ2-6,NA,TRBV9,NA,14,CASSGGAGANVLTF,TGTGCCAGCAGCGGTGGTGCTGGGGCCAACGTCCTGACTTTC
TRBJ2-2,TRBD2,TRBV5-4,NA,16,CASSTPTSGRVRELFF,TGTGCCAGCAGCACGCCGACTAGCGGGAGGGTCCGGGAGCTGTTTTTT
TRBJ2-1,NA,TRBV11-2,NA,13,CASSLDREREQFF,TGTGCCAGCAGCTTAGATAGGGAGCGGGAGCAGTTCTTC
TRBJ2-4,TRBD2,TRBV6-1,few,16,CASSELAGDGQNIQYF,TGTGCCAGCAGTGAACTAGCGGGAGACGGGCAAAACATTCAGTACTTC